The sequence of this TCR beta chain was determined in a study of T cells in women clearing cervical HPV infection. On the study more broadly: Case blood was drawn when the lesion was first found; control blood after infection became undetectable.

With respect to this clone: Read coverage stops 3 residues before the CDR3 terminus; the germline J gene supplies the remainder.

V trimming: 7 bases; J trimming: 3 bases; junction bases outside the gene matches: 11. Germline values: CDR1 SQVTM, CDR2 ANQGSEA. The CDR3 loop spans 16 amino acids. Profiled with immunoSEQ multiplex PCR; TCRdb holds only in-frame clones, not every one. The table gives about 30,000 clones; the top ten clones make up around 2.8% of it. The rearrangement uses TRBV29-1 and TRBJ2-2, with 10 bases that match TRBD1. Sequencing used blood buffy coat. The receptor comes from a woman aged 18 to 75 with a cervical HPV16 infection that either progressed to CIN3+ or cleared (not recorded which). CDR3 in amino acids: CSAFLGQGVDTGELFF. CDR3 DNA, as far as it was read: TGCAGCGCTTTCCTAGGACAGGGGGTGGACACCGGGGAG.